This record looks at one T cell receptor beta chain sequence and its context. Its antigen is not identified. These data belong to a study of OX40 agonist ivuxolimab in advanced cancers. Across the study: A mean age of around 66 years, range about 20 to 90, was recorded, and approximately 79% were male.

The repertoire was sequenced with immunoSEQ multiplex PCR; TCRdb's copy has only in-frame clones and lacks some. Among roughly 30,000 clones listed, more than 85% were seen once. Trimming removed 1 base at V and 2 bases at J, with 15 bases between. Germline V gives CDR1 WNHNN, CDR2 SYGVQD (reference sequence). The CDR3 extends over 16 amino acids. Overall study results and limits: Near-lowest levels of clonal expansion characterized partial responders at 0.1-3.0 mg/kg.

The source was CD4+ or CD8+ T cells sorted from blood, collected in a trial of the OX40 agonist ivuxolimab. The chain combines TRBV10-1 with TRBJ2-7; possible D gene TRBD2, 6 bases. The sequence came from an adult with an advanced solid tumor such as melanoma, head and neck, liver or kidney cancer. CDR3 in amino acids: CASSEFGGAGPYEQYF. CDR3 coding DNA: TGCGCCAGCAGTGAGTTTGGAGGGGCCGGGCCCTACGAGCAGTACTTC.